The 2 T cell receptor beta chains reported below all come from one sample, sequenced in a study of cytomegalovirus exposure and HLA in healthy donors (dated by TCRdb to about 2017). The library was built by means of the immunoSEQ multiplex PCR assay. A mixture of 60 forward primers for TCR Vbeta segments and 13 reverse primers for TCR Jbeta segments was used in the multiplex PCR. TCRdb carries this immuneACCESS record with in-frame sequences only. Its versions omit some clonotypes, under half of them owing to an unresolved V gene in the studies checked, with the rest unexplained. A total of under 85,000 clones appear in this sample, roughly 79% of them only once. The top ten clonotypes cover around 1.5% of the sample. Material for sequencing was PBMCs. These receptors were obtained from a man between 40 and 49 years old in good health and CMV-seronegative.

CDR3 coding DNA: TGTGCCAGCAAAGACCGGGACAGGGAGTTTCAGCCCCAGCATTTT. This codes for CASKDRDREFQPQHF. This rearrangement joins TRBV28 to TRBJ1-5; TRBD1 matches 9 bases. After removal of 7 bases from V and 6 bases from J, the junction contained 10 bases not matched to a gene. Per germline, CDR1 MDHEN and CDR2 SYDVKM. The CDR3 is made up of 15 amino acids.

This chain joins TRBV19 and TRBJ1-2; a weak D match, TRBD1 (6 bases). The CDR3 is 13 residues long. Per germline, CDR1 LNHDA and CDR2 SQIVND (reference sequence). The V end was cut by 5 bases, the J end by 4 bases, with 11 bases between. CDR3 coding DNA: TGTGCCAGTAGTGCCGGGACAAGCTATGGCTACACCTTC. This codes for CASSAGTSYGYTF.